This T cell receptor (beta chain) was documented in a study of T cells in Graves' hyperthyroidism and ophthalmopathy. Overall study: The authors collected peripheral blood at initial diagnosis, before any treatment.

Stable hyperthyroidism: no ophthalmopathy progression over 18 months of follow-up. This clonotype showed up many times. RNA transcripts served as the template for amplifying TCR beta CDR3 regions. The HTBI primer set drove a first-round RT-PCR of the TCR CDR3. From the multiplex PCR reads, TCRdb called clonotypes with MiXCR, one entry per CDR3 protein. The sample carries about 560,000 distinct CDR3 sequences, approximately 15% recorded once. The CDR3 covers 16 residues. After removal of 0 bases from V and 5 bases from J, the junction contained 5 bases not matched to a gene. Germline CDR1 reads SGHTA; CDR2 reads FQGNSA.

The sequence came from a woman in her late teens or twenties with Graves' hyperthyroidism. Sequenced input: blood. The chain couples TRBV7-2 to TRBJ2-1; 9 nucleotides line up with TRBD1. CDR3 in amino acids: CASSLAGTGRNNEQFF. The CDR3 bases are TGTGCCAGCAGCTTAGCCGGGACAGGGAGGAACAATGAGCAGTTCTTC. The entire variable domain, with the rest obtained from reference TRBV7-2 and TRBJ2-1, is as follows: GAGVSQSPSNKVTEKGKDVELRCDPISGHTALYWYRQSLGQGLEFLIYFQGNSAPDKSGLPSDRFSAERTGGSVSTLTIQRTQQEDSAVYLCASSLAGTGRNNEQFFGPGTRLTVL.